Detailed here is one T cell receptor beta chain. This specimen belongs to a study of CXCR3-negative and CXCR3-positive naive CD8 T cells. On the study more broadly: The libraries together contributed about 130 million TRB reads, each supplying about 1.5 +/- 0.3 million.

The length of the CDR3 is 15 residues. From germline, CDR1 is MDHEN and CDR2 SYDVKM. UMI-tagged TRB cDNA libraries were built via 5' RACE. Each CDR3 protein gets one entry in TCRdb, which reprocessed the 5' RACE reads and gives no DNA. The listing records 45,000 to 55,000 distinct CDR3 sequences. The sequenced material came from memory CD8+ T cells from blood. This clonotype was obtained from a human donor in good health. Some clones in this sample may be carry-over from other donors' samples. The genes are TRBV28 and TRBJ1-4; TCRdb indicates TRBD1, and absent DNA this call remains unverified. The CDR3 reads CASSLTPSNNEKLFF.